These T cell receptor beta chains were read from a single sample in a study of shared clonotypes between healthy human individuals. Profiled with immunoSEQ multiplex PCR; TCRdb holds only in-frame clones, not every one. This sample yields about 2.4 million clones, of which approximately 93% are seen a single time; approximately 0.37% belongs to the top ten. Sequences were obtained from naive CD4+ T cells from PBMCs. The receptors were sampled from a man younger than 35 in good health. Some clones in this sample may be carry-over from other donors' samples. CDR3s leave out the opening cysteine and the closing phenylalanine or tryptophan. Fields, in order: J gene, V gene, clone size, CDR3 length, CDR3 protein. Clone size is shown for a subset of rows, as once, few, many or a class of expanded clone.

TRBJ1-5	TRBV7-2	NA	13	ASSPIGRNNQPQH
TRBJ2-6	TRBV2	NA	12	ASSREPGANVLT
TRBJ1-2	TRBV29-1	NA	11	SVEGRTNYGYT
TRBJ1-1	TRBV7-3	few	11	ASSRGQNTEAF
TRBJ1-2	TRBV11-2	NA	10	ASSWAGDGYT
TRBJ2-2	TRBV5-1	NA	10	ASSLKRGELF
TRBJ2-5	TRBV5-1	NA	12	ASSYTEGTETQY
TRBJ2-1	TRBV28	NA	13	ASSPGLALGNEQF
TRBJ1-1	TRBV11-2	NA	12	ASSLVSRNTEAF
TRBJ1-1	TRBV5-6	NA	12	ASSLYRVYTEAF
TRBJ1-1	TRBV28	NA	12	ASSGTGANTEAF
TRBJ1-4	TRBV7-9	NA	12	ATRITATNEKLF
TRBJ2-3	TRBV19	NA	11	ASSILGTDTQY
TRBJ2-7	TRBV7-9	NA	13	ASSLGSPVPYEQY
TRBJ2-3	TRBV7-3	NA	13	ASSVSGPTTDTQY
TRBJ1-5	TRBV4-1	NA	12	ASSQSSSNQPQH
TRBJ2-1	TRBV19	NA	16	ASSIREMREGIYNEQF
TRBJ1-1	TRBV19	NA	11	ASSNRRNTEAF
TRBJ1-1	TRBV14	NA	14	ASSATTGGPNTEAF
TRBJ2-1	TRBV7-3	NA	13	ASAKPGLAGSEQF
TRBJ1-2	TRBV7-3	NA	11	ASSPRRGYGYT
TRBJ2-2	TRBV7-6	once	14	ASSLTGGGSTGELF
TRBJ2-6	TRBV18	once	12	ASSPGAGANVLT
TRBJ2-5	TRBV27	NA	14	ASSLLGQSGQETQY
TRBJ2-7	TRBV25-1	NA	10	ASGLSSYEQY
TRBJ2-1	TRBV7-8	NA	14	ASSARSWEGYNEQF
TRBJ1-2	TRBV28	NA	14	ASSLWSAAGVYGYT
TRBJ1-5	TRBV18	NA	11	ASSGDKNQPQH
TRBJ1-2	TRBV6-1	NA	14	ASSETYRGLNYGYT
TRBJ2-5	TRBV18	NA	10	ASSPAKETQY
TRBJ2-6	TRBV29-1	NA	11	SGGESGANVLT
TRBJ2-4	TRBV15	NA	16	ATSRGNDRFLAKNIQY
TRBJ2-7	TRBV7-3	NA	13	ASRSGTSGPYEQY
TRBJ2-7	TRBV28	NA	10	ASSFVGDREY
TRBJ2-5	TRBV7-3	NA	12	ASSRTSGQETQY
TRBJ2-5	TRBV9	NA	14	ASSAGNTGEEETQY
TRBJ2-5	TRBV6-1	NA	11	ASSDPVGETQY
TRBJ1-4	TRBV28	NA	14	ASSSRGSPTNEKLF
TRBJ2-1	TRBV7-2	NA	13	ASSKGLDYGVEQF
TRBJ2-2	TRBV9	NA	15	ASSGGGKGTNTGELF
TRBJ2-7	TRBV4-1	NA	17	ASSQVTRGRGTLSYEQY